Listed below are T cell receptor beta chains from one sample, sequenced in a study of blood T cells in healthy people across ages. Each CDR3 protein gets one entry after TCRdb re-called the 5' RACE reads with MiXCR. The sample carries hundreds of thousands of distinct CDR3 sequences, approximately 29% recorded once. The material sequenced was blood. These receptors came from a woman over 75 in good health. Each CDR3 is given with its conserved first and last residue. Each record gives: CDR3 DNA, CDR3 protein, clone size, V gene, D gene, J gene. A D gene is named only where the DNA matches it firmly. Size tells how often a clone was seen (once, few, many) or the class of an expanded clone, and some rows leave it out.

cdr3_nt: TGTGCCAGCTCCGCAATGGGTGAGCAGTTCTTC
cdr3_aa: CASSAMGEQFF
clone_size: few
v_call: TRBV11-3
d_call: -
j_call: TRBJ2-1

cdr3_nt: TGTGCCAGCAGTCATTACCGGGCTAGCGGTCAATACACCGGGGAGCTGTTTTTT
cdr3_aa: CASSHYRASGQYTGELFF
clone_size: -
v_call: TRBV6-2/TRBV6-3
d_call: TRBD2
j_call: TRBJ2-2

cdr3_nt: TGTGCCAGCAGTCTTAGACAGGGGGATGCGCAGTATTTT
cdr3_aa: CASSLRQGDAQYF
clone_size: -
v_call: TRBV28
d_call: TRBD1
j_call: TRBJ2-3

cdr3_nt: TGTGCCTGGAGTAGGTCCGGGACTGGGGCCAACGTCCGGACTTTC
cdr3_aa: CAWSRSGTGANVRTF
clone_size: -
v_call: TRBV30
d_call: -
j_call: TRBJ2-6

cdr3_nt: TGTGCCAGCAGCTCGAGGGGCGGGAACACTGAAGCTTTCTTT
cdr3_aa: CASSSRGGNTEAFF
clone_size: few
v_call: TRBV7-9
d_call: -
j_call: TRBJ1-1

cdr3_nt: TGTGCCACCAGCAGGGGGGGCACCGCTAACTATGGCTACACCTTC
cdr3_aa: CATSRGGTANYGYTF
clone_size: -
v_call: TRBV15
d_call: -
j_call: TRBJ1-2

cdr3_nt: TGTGCCAGCAGCCGGACAGTGGGAGCCAAAAACATTCAGTACTTC
cdr3_aa: CASSRTVGAKNIQYF
clone_size: few
v_call: TRBV14
d_call: -
j_call: TRBJ2-4

cdr3_nt: TGTGCTAGTGGTCGCGACGGACGGCCAGCAGGCTGCACCTTC
cdr3_aa: CASGRDGRPAGCTF
clone_size: few
v_call: TRBV12-5
d_call: -
j_call: TRBJ1-2

cdr3_nt: TGCGCCAGCAGCTCTTTGGGAAATTCCTACGAGCAGTACTTC
cdr3_aa: CASSSLGNSYEQYF
clone_size: many
v_call: TRBV5-1
d_call: -
j_call: TRBJ2-7

cdr3_nt: TGTGCCAGCAGCTTGGACAGGGGGAAAAGGAATGAGCAGTTCTTC
cdr3_aa: CASSLDRGKRNEQFF
clone_size: many
v_call: TRBV7-2
d_call: TRBD1
j_call: TRBJ2-1

cdr3_nt: TGCAGCGGGGTTCAGGGGAGGGCTAGGGTCACTGAAGCTTTCTTT
cdr3_aa: CSGVQGRARVTEAFF
clone_size: -
v_call: TRBV29-1
d_call: -
j_call: TRBJ1-1

cdr3_nt: TGTGCCAGCGATGAGGGGGCGCTTGGCTATGGCTACACCTTC
cdr3_aa: CASDEGALGYGYTF
clone_size: few
v_call: TRBV2
d_call: TRBD1
j_call: TRBJ1-2

cdr3_nt: TGTGCCAGCAGCGTTGACAGAATCGGTTCACCCCTCCACTTT
cdr3_aa: CASSVDRIGSPLHF
clone_size: -
v_call: TRBV3-1
d_call: -
j_call: TRBJ1-6

cdr3_nt: TGTGCCAGCAGTGCCCGTACGGATACGCAGTATTTT
cdr3_aa: CASSARTDTQYF
clone_size: many
v_call: TRBV5-1
d_call: -
j_call: TRBJ2-3

cdr3_nt: TGCGCCAGCAGCCGATATCAGACAGGGGATGACGCTTTCTTT
cdr3_aa: CASSRYQTGDDAFF
clone_size: many
v_call: TRBV5-1
d_call: TRBD1
j_call: TRBJ1-1

cdr3_nt: TGTGCCACCAGTGGTGCAGCCACCTACGAGCAGTACTTC
cdr3_aa: CATSGAATYEQYF
clone_size: -
v_call: TRBV24-1
d_call: -
j_call: TRBJ2-7

cdr3_nt: TGTGCCAGCTCACCCGACGGGGGACTAGCGGCTCCCTTGGAGACCCAGTACTTC
cdr3_aa: CASSPDGGLAAPLETQYF
clone_size: many
v_call: TRBV18
d_call: TRBD2
j_call: TRBJ2-5

cdr3_nt: TGTGCCAGCAGCTCCCGCATGACTAATTCACCCCTCCACTTT
cdr3_aa: CASSSRMTNSPLHF
clone_size: many
v_call: TRBV7-9
d_call: -
j_call: TRBJ1-6